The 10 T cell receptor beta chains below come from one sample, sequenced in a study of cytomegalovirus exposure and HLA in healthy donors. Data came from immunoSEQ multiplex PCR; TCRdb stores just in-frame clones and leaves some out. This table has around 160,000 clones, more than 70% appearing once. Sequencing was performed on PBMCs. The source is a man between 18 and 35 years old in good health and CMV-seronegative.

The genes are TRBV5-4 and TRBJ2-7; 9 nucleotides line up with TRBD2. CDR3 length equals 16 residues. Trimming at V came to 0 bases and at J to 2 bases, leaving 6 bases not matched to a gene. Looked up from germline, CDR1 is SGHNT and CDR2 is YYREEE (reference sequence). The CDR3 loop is CASSLAVAGVAYEQYF. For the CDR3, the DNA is TGTGCCAGCAGCTTGGCTGTAGCGGGAGTTGCCTACGAGCAGTACTTC. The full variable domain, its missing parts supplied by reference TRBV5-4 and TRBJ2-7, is ETGVTQSPTHLIKTRGQQVTLRCSSQSGHNTVSWYQQALGQGPQFIFQYYREEENGRGNFPPRFSGLQFPNYSSELNVNALELDDSALYLCASSLAVAGVAYEQYFGPGTRLTVT.

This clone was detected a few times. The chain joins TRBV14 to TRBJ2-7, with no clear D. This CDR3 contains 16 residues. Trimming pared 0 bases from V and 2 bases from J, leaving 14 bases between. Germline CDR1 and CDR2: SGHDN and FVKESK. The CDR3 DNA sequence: TGTGCCAGCAGCCAAGATCCCCATCCCCCCCCCTACGAGCAGTACTTC. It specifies CASSQDPHPPPYEQYF.

Written as DNA, the CDR3 is TGTGCCAGCTCACCAGGGACAGGCTTGTCCTACGAGCAGTACTTC. Residues: CASSPGTGLSYEQYF. The chain is built from TRBV18 and TRBJ2-7; 8 bases line up with TRBD1. V lost 2 bases, J lost 1 base, and 4 bases stayed unmatched. The CDR3 contains 15 residues. Germline V lookup: CDR1 KGHSH, CDR2 LQKENI. Filled out from reference TRBV18 and TRBJ2-7, the complete variable domain reads NAGVMQNPRHLVRRRGQEARLRCSPMKGHSHVYWYRQLPEEGLKFMVYLQKENIIDESGMPKERFSAEFPKEGPSILRIQQVVRGDSAAYFCASSPGTGLSYEQYFGPGTRLTVT.

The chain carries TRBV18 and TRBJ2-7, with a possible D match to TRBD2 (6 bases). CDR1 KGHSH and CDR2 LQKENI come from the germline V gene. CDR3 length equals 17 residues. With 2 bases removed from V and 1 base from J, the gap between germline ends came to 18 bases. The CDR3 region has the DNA TGTGCCAGCTCACCATCCCGCCGGGGGAGAGGGTCCTACGAGCAGTACTTC. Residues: CASSPSRRGRGSYEQYF.

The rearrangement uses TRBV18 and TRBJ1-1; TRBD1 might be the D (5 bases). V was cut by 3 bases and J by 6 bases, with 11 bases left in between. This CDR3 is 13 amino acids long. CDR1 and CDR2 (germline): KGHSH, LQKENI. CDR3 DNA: TGTGCCAGCTCACCGACAGTTATGGCTGAAGCTTTCTTT. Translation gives CASSPTVMAEAFF.

The CDR3 nucleotides read TGTGCCAGTAGAGGACTAGCGGGAGGAGGGGAGCAGTACTTC. Amino acids: CASRGLAGGGEQYF. The V and J genes are TRBV19 and TRBJ2-7, with 14 nucleotides matching TRBD2. V lost 6 bases, J lost 7 bases, and 5 bases stayed unmatched. The CDR3 extends over 14 amino acids. CDR1 and CDR2 from the germline V gene are LNHDA and SQIVND (reference sequence). The full variable domain, with the rest looked up from reference TRBV19 and TRBJ2-7, is DGGITQSPKYLFRKEGQNVTLSCEQNLNHDAMYWYRQDPGQGLRLIYYSQIVNDFQKGDIAEGYSVSREKKESFPLTVTSAQKNPTAFYLCASRGLAGGGEQYFGPGTRLTVT.

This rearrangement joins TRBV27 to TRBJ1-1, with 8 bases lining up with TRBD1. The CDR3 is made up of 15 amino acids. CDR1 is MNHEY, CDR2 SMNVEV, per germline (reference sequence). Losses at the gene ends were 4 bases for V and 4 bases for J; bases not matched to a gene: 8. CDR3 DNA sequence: TGTGCCAGCAGTTCCTCAGGGGGCTTGGGCACTGAAGCTTTCTTT. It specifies CASSSSGGLGTEAFF.

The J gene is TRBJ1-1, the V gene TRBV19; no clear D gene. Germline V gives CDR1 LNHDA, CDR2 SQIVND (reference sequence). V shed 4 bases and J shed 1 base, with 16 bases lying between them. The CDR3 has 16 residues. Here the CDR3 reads CASSKWLGSPNTEAFF. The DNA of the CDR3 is TGTGCCAGTAGTAAATGGCTGGGCAGTCCGAACACTGAAGCTTTCTTT.

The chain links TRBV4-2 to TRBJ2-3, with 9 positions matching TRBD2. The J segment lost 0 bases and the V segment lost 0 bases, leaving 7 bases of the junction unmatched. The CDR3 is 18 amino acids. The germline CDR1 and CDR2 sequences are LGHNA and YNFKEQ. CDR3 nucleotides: TGTGCCAGCAGCCAAGAGTACCTAGCGGGAACTAGCACAGATACGCAGTATTTT. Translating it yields CASSQEYLAGTSTDTQYF.

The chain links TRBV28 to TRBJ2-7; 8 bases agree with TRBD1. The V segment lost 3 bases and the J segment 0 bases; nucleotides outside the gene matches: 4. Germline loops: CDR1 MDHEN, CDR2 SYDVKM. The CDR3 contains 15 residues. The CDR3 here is CASSFRQGPSYEQYF. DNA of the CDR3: TGTGCCAGCAGTTTCCGACAGGGGCCCTCCTACGAGCAGTACTTC.